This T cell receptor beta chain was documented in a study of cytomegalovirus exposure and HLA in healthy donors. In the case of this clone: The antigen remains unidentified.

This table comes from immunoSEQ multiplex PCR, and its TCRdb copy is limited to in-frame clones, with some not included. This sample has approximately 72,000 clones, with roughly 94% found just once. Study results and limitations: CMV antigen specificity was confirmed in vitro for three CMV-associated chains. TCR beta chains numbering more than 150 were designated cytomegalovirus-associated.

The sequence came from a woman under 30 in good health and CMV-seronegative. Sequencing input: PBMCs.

CDR3 loop: CASSLEGRGAYYEQYF. DNA of the CDR3: TGTGCCAGCAGCTTGGAGGGCAGGGGGGCATATTACGAGCAGTACTTC. V gene TRBV5-4 combines with J gene TRBJ2-7, with D maybe TRBD1 (7 bases). The CDR3 sequence is 16 residues long. In germline, CDR1 is SGHNT, CDR2 YYREEE (reference sequence). The germline V and J ends were trimmed by 0 bases and 4 bases, with 17 bases remaining between them.